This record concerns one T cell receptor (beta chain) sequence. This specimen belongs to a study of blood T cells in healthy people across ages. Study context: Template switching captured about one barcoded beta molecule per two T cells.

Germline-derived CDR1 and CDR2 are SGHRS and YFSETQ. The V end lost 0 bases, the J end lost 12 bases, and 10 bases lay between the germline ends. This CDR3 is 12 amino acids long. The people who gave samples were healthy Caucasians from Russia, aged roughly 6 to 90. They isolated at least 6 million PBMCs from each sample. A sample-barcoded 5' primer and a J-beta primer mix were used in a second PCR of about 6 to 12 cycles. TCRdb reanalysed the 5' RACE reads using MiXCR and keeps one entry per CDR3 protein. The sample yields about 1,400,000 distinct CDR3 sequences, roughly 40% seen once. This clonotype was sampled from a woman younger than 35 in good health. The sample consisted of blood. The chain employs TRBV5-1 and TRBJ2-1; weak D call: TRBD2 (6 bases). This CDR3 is CASSLVQGGQFF. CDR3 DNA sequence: TGCGCCAGCAGCTTGGTTCAGGGAGGGCAGTTCTTC.